The TCR beta chain described here comes from a study of blood T cell repertoires in COVID-19. As for the study in general: Samples came from the United States, Italy and Spain, spanning acute and convalescent COVID-19.

Germline values: CDR1 WSHSY, CDR2 SAAADI. The CDR3 has 14 amino acids. Trimming pared 4 bases from V and 4 bases from J, leaving 13 bases between. Original handling: Scientists estimated how many nucleated cells there were by amplifying reference gene primers. The data were produced by immunoSEQ multiplex PCR, yet TCRdb's version contains in-frame clones alone and is incomplete. V, J and clone size are those of that table, while D and trimming were read from the DNA. Here the sample spans fewer than 200,000 clones, roughly 86% being singletons. The sequenced sample was PBMCs or T cells enriched from blood (not recorded which). The TCR comes from a woman between 40 and 55 years old in a cohort exposed to, infected with or recovered from COVID-19 (not recorded which). This chain links TRBV10-2 with TRBJ1-1; tentative D call: TRBD1 (5 bases). Written as DNA, the CDR3 is TGCGCCAGCAGTGTAAATGCTAGGGGCACTGAAGCTTTCTTT. Its protein is CASSVNARGTEAFF.